This is a list of T cell receptor beta chains from one sample in a study of T-cell reconstitution after alpha-beta-depleted transplantation in children. TCRdb analysed the PCR reads with MiXCR anew, one entry per CDR3 protein. In the table there are a few hundred thousand distinct CDR3 sequences, about a sixth of which are singletons. Specimen: PBMCs from the stem cell graft donor, collected from the stem cell graft. These receptors all stem from a human donor who donated a stem cell graft to a child with acute lymphoblastic leukemia. The CDR3 runs from the conserved cysteine through the conserved F or W. The order of the fields is J gene, V gene, D gene, CDR3 length, CDR3 protein. A D gene is named only where the DNA matches it firmly.

J: TRBJ2-3; V: TRBV6-1; D: TRBD2; length: 17; CDR3: CASSPPTGLAKTDTQYF
J: TRBJ1-4; V: TRBV5-6; D: TRBD1; length: 15; CDR3: CASSFLAAGGEKLFF
J: TRBJ2-5; V: TRBV15; D: .; length: 15; CDR3: CATSRDYPEQETQYF
J: TRBJ2-5; V: TRBV19; D: TRBD1; length: 16; CDR3: CASSIGGRGRRETQYF
J: TRBJ2-4; V: TRBV3-1; D: TRBD2; length: 17; CDR3: CASSQRSASGFGGIQYF
J: TRBJ2-3; V: TRBV12-3/TRBV12-4; D: .; length: 14; CDR3: CASSPDTITDTQYF
J: TRBJ1-6; V: TRBV12-3/TRBV12-4; D: .; length: 12; CDR3: CASSLLPSPLHF
J: TRBJ1-3; V: TRBV30; D: .; length: 14; CDR3: CAWGRRTTGNTIYF
J: TRBJ2-1; V: TRBV4-1; D: .; length: 15; CDR3: CASSQDSPGYNEQFF
J: TRBJ1-1; V: TRBV3-1; D: .; length: 16; CDR3: CASSQDLSLPNTEAFF
J: TRBJ2-7; V: TRBV27; D: .; length: 13; CDR3: CATRRTDSYEQYF
J: TRBJ1-2; V: TRBV27; D: .; length: 15; CDR3: CASSPQVVGGYGYTF
J: TRBJ1-4; V: TRBV20-1; D: .; length: 15; CDR3: CSALQLGLHPGKLFF
J: TRBJ2-1; V: TRBV5-5; D: TRBD2; length: 16; CDR3: CASSRTSGDSYNEQFF
J: TRBJ1-1; V: TRBV29-1; D: TRBD1; length: 15; CDR3: CSVEKAGQTHTEAFF
J: TRBJ2-2; V: TRBV9; D: .; length: 18; CDR3: CASSVARVTSLNTGELFF
J: TRBJ1-2; V: TRBV12-3/TRBV12-4; D: .; length: 13; CDR3: CASNWGASYGYTF
J: TRBJ1-1; V: TRBV5-1; D: TRBD1; length: 13; CDR3: CASSSGQGAEAFF
J: TRBJ1-5; V: TRBV15; D: .; length: 15; CDR3: CATSIGKSSNQPQHF
J: TRBJ2-7; V: TRBV4-2; D: .; length: 16; CDR3: CASSQDPGGSSYEQYF
J: TRBJ2-7; V: TRBV27; D: .; length: 15; CDR3: CASSPGTYSTYEQYF
J: TRBJ2-6; V: TRBV29-1; D: .; length: 13; CDR3: CSVEGSGANVLTF
J: TRBJ2-3; V: TRBV5-8; D: TRBD2; length: 16; CDR3: CASSAQGREGPDTQYF
J: TRBJ2-2; V: TRBV25-1; D: TRBD2; length: 13; CDR3: CASTQREPGELFF
J: TRBJ2-7; V: TRBV13; D: TRBD2; length: 15; CDR3: CASSRSGYDPYEQYF
J: TRBJ1-2; V: TRBV3-1; D: .; length: 13; CDR3: CASSQDIAYGYTF
J: TRBJ2-7; V: TRBV12-3/TRBV12-4; D: .; length: 14; CDR3: CASSPWARRDDQYF
J: TRBJ2-5; V: TRBV12-3/TRBV12-4; D: TRBD1; length: 18; CDR3: CASSTSSGTERDQETQYF
J: TRBJ1-1; V: TRBV19; D: .; length: 15; CDR3: CASSMKVQMNTEAFF
J: TRBJ2-1; V: TRBV6-4; D: .; length: 14; CDR3: CASSDNSGNNEQFF
J: TRBJ2-3; V: TRBV4-2; D: TRBD2; length: 18; CDR3: CASSQVASGWASTDTQYF
J: TRBJ1-2; V: TRBV25-1; D: .; length: 15; CDR3: CASSESGSPGSGYTF
J: TRBJ1-2; V: TRBV29-1; D: .; length: 12; CDR3: CSVPGNRDGYTF
J: TRBJ2-1; V: TRBV5-1; D: TRBD2; length: 15; CDR3: CASSLIQREEDEQFF
J: TRBJ2-1; V: TRBV20-1; D: TRBD1; length: 14; CDR3: CSAPGTGLRYEQFF
J: TRBJ2-7; V: TRBV7-9; D: TRBD2; length: 15; CDR3: CASSQSGSRAYEQYF
J: TRBJ1-6; V: TRBV6-1; D: .; length: 13; CDR3: CASSGEGGSPLHF
J: TRBJ2-1; V: TRBV18; D: TRBD2; length: 15; CDR3: CASSQASGTNNEQFF
J: TRBJ2-1; V: TRBV11-2; D: .; length: 15; CDR3: CASRPGLGLYNEQFF
J: TRBJ2-5; V: TRBV3-1; D: .; length: 14; CDR3: CASSPDYPPETQYF
J: TRBJ2-1; V: TRBV30; D: TRBD2; length: 15; CDR3: CAWSDSGSPYNEQFF
J: TRBJ2-5; V: TRBV18; D: .; length: 15; CDR3: CASSPDVGNQETQYF
J: TRBJ2-7; V: TRBV7-8; D: .; length: 14; CDR3: CASSLGSAGPGQYF
J: TRBJ2-1; V: TRBV4-1; D: .; length: 16; CDR3: CASSQDHGAAYNEQFF
J: TRBJ2-7; V: TRBV6-2/TRBV6-3; D: TRBD2; length: 14; CDR3: CASSYELAGYEQYF
J: TRBJ2-7; V: TRBV19; D: .; length: 14; CDR3: CASSIQGSPYEQYF
J: TRBJ2-1; V: TRBV27; D: TRBD2; length: 15; CDR3: CASSFVAGGQNEQFF
J: TRBJ2-1; V: TRBV5-6; D: TRBD2; length: 16; CDR3: CASSSALAGAQNEQFF
J: TRBJ1-1; V: TRBV5-6; D: .; length: 14; CDR3: CASSLSGLPWGAFF
J: TRBJ2-7; V: TRBV20-1; D: .; length: 11; CDR3: CSARSDYEQYF
J: TRBJ1-3; V: TRBV30; D: .; length: 14; CDR3: CASSQGYSGNTIYF
J: TRBJ1-1; V: TRBV14; D: .; length: 15; CDR3: CASSQGWGPDTEAFF
J: TRBJ2-7; V: TRBV9; D: .; length: 14; CDR3: CASSVSGLNYEQYF
J: TRBJ2-3; V: TRBV7-8; D: TRBD1; length: 16; CDR3: CASSSRQGRERDTQYF
J: TRBJ2-7; V: TRBV4-2; D: TRBD2; length: 18; CDR3: CASSPTGLAGGSAYEQYF
J: TRBJ1-1; V: TRBV5-1; D: .; length: 14; CDR3: CASTRGFGNTEAFF
J: TRBJ2-2; V: TRBV11-3; D: TRBD1; length: 16; CDR3: CASSSSTGSNTGELFF
J: TRBJ1-1; V: TRBV5-1; D: .; length: 16; CDR3: CASSLRVTSSGTEAFF
J: TRBJ1-1; V: TRBV20-1; D: .; length: 16; CDR3: CSARVSQGYMGTEAFF
J: TRBJ1-1; V: TRBV9; D: TRBD1; length: 18; CDR3: CASSPQGQGATYNTEAFF